A selection of T cell receptor beta chains follows, all from one sample in a study of OX40 agonist ivuxolimab in advanced cancers. TCRdb's table, derived via immunoSEQ multiplex PCR, lists solely in-frame clones and lacks some. The sample consists of 20,000 to 25,000 clones, roughly 80% of them appearing once. This specimen was CD4+ or CD8+ T cells sorted from blood, taken in a trial of the OX40 agonist ivuxolimab. The receptors originated from an adult with an advanced solid tumor such as melanoma, head and neck, liver or kidney cancer. Both conserved end residues are part of each CDR3. Fields, in order: J gene, V gene, clone size, D gene, CDR3 protein, CDR3 DNA. A D gene is named only where the DNA matches it firmly. Rows may omit the clone size; those that give it use once, few, many or a size class.

TRBJ2-7 TRBV7-9 NA NA CASSHRDTPYEQYF TGTGCCAGCAGCCATCGGGACACGCCTTACGAGCAGTACTTC
TRBJ1-5 TRBV15 NA NA CATSRFGSQPQHF TGTGCCACCAGCAGATTTGGTAGTCAGCCCCAGCATTTT
TRBJ2-1 TRBV5-6 NA NA CASSLSLNEQFF TGTGCCAGCAGTCTAAGCTTGAATGAGCAGTTCTTC
TRBJ2-3 TRBV11-2 NA TRBD1 CASSSSQGATDTQYF TGTGCCAGCAGCTCTAGCCAGGGGGCCACAGATACGCAGTATTTT
TRBJ2-2 TRBV7-9 NA TRBD2 CASSTPGRRESNTGELFF TGTGCCAGCAGCACCCCCGGGCGGCGGGAGTCGAACACCGGGGAGCTGTTTTTT
TRBJ2-5 TRBV9 NA NA CASSVGATVAQETQYF TGTGCCAGCAGCGTAGGGGCGACGGTGGCCCAAGAGACCCAGTACTTC
TRBJ2-3 TRBV7-8 NA NA CASSRDLRDTQYF TGTGCCAGCAGCCGGGACTTACGGGATACGCAGTATTTT
TRBJ2-6 TRBV25-1 NA NA CASSCRPTGQSRANVLTF TGTGCCAGCAGTTGTAGACCAACTGGACAAAGTCGGGCCAACGTCCTGACTTTC
TRBJ2-1 TRBV27 NA NA CASSSAALWNEQFF TGTGCCAGCAGTTCGGCGGCCCTCTGGAATGAGCAGTTCTTC
TRBJ2-5 TRBV6-1 NA NA CASIGPHGLETQYF TGTGCCAGCATTGGACCCCATGGACTCGAGACCCAGTACTTC
TRBJ2-1 TRBV9 NA NA CASSPFELDDEQFF TGTGCCAGCAGCCCCTTCGAGCTAGATGATGAGCAGTTCTTC
TRBJ2-1 TRBV29-1 NA TRBD1 CSVFGQGHNEQFF TGCAGCGTTTTTGGACAGGGCCACAATGAGCAGTTCTTC
TRBJ2-3 TRBV29-1 NA TRBD2 CSVGGLAGITDTQYF TGCAGCGTTGGCGGGCTAGCGGGGATCACAGATACGCAGTATTTT
TRBJ2-7 TRBV28 NA TRBD2 CASSPRDLAGGYPYEQYF TGTGCCAGCAGTCCCCGGGACCTAGCGGGAGGGTATCCCTACGAGCAGTACTTC
TRBJ2-7 TRBV7-9 NA NA CASSPTLVSYEQYF TGTGCCAGCTCCCCAACTCTAGTCTCCTACGAGCAGTACTTC
TRBJ2-2 TRBV28 once NA CASSLGGTGELFF TGTGCCAGCAGTTTAGGGGGAACCGGGGAGCTGTTTTTT
TRBJ2-7 TRBV4-1 NA TRBD2 CASSQEILASGSYEQYF TGCGCCAGCAGCCAAGAAATCTTGGCTAGCGGGAGCTACGAGCAGTACTTC
TRBJ1-4 TRBV10-2 NA NA CASSGPGEKLFF TGCGCCAGCAGTGGCCCTGGTGAAAAACTGTTTTTT
TRBJ2-3 TRBV4-1 NA NA CASSRRLFEDTQYF TGCGCCAGCAGCCGTAGACTCTTTGAGGATACGCAGTATTTT
TRBJ2-1 TRBV11-2 once TRBD2 CASSLGGGSSYNEQFF TGTGCCAGCAGCTTAGGAGGCGGGAGCTCCTACAATGAGCAGTTCTTC
TRBJ1-3 TRBV4-1 NA TRBD1 CASSLQTGHGNTIYF TGCGCCAGCAGCCTCCAGACAGGGCACGGAAACACCATATATTTT
TRBJ1-1 TRBV28 NA NA CASSQGFPAFF TGTGCCAGCAGCCAAGGGTTCCCGGCTTTCTTT
TRBJ2-2 TRBV12-5 NA NA CASGYGNPGWTGELFF TGTGCTAGTGGTTACGGGAATCCCGGGTGGACCGGGGAGCTGTTTTTT
TRBJ2-7 TRBV6-5 NA TRBD2 CASSKSGRRSYEQYF TGTGCCAGCAGTAAGAGCGGGAGGCGTTCCTACGAGCAGTACTTC
TRBJ2-7 TRBV10-1 NA TRBD1 CASSGQGQDEQYF TGCGCCAGCAGCGGACAGGGGCAGGACGAGCAGTACTTC
TRBJ2-7 TRBV13 NA NA CASSTRGGYEQYF TGTGCCAGCAGCACAAGGGGGGGCTACGAGCAGTACTTC
TRBJ2-1 TRBV27 NA TRBD2 CAIGMAGGNEQFF TGTGCCATCGGGATGGCGGGGGGTAATGAGCAGTTCTTC
TRBJ2-7 TRBV7-3 NA NA CASSSPTVYEQYF TGTGCCAGCAGCAGTCCAACGGTGTACGAGCAGTACTTC
TRBJ2-1 TRBV11-3 NA TRBD2 CASSQAGGSYNEQFF TGTGCCAGCAGCCAAGCGGGAGGTTCCTACAATGAGCAGTTCTTC
TRBJ2-3 TRBV7-7 NA NA CASSSVLTDTQYF TGTGCTAGCAGCTCGGTACTAACAGATACGCAGTATTTT
TRBJ1-5 TRBV13 NA NA CASSLQGGNQPQHF TGTGCCAGCAGCTTACAGGGAGGCAATCAGCCCCAGCATTTT
TRBJ2-2 TRBV21-1 NA NA CASSKGDREGRLFF TGTGCCAGCAGCAAAGGCGATAGGGAGGGGAGGCTGTTTTTT
TRBJ2-5 TRBV28 NA TRBD2 CASSLVGLGALGTQYF TGTGCCAGCAGTTTAGTCGGACTAGGGGCCCTAGGGACCCAGTACTTC
TRBJ1-6 TRBV28 NA NA CASSSALHNSPLHF TGTGCCAGCAGTTCAGCTCTACATAATTCACCCCTCCACTTT
TRBJ1-1 TRBV5-1 NA NA CASSFSPETEAFF TGCGCCAGCAGCTTTTCCCCGGAGACTGAAGCTTTCTTT
TRBJ2-1 TRBV7-9 NA TRBD1 CASSLVTGPNEQFF TGTGCCAGCAGCTTAGTGACAGGGCCCAATGAGCAGTTCTTC
TRBJ1-1 TRBV5-8 NA NA CASSLVAGVTEAFF TGTGCCAGCAGCTTGGTAGCTGGGGTCACTGAAGCTTTCTTT
TRBJ2-3 TRBV7-9 once NA CASSPGGDTQYF TGTGCCAGCAGCCCAGGGGGGGATACGCAGTATTTT
TRBJ2-7 TRBV5-4 medium-sized TRBD1 CASSTLDRTPYEQYF TGTGCCAGCAGCACTCTGGACAGGACCCCCTACGAGCAGTACTTC
TRBJ2-2 TRBV6-6 NA NA CASSYGGELFF TGTGCCAGCAGTTATGGTGGGGAGCTGTTTTTT
TRBJ2-3 TRBV9 NA TRBD2 CASSLKGLASSTDTQYF TGTGCCAGCAGCCTTAAGGGACTAGCCTCAAGCACAGATACGCAGTATTTT
TRBJ2-2 TRBV9 NA NA CASSVEYRSGELFF TGTGCCAGCAGCGTAGAGTACAGGTCCGGGGAGCTGTTTTTT
TRBJ2-1 TRBV6-4 few NA CASSDLSHNEQFF TGTGCCAGCAGTGATCTTAGCCACAATGAGCAGTTCTTC
TRBJ1-1 TRBV29-1 NA NA CSHTDRVTNTEAFF TGCAGCCACACCGATAGGGTAACGAACACTGAAGCTTTCTTT
TRBJ2-1 TRBV6-5 NA TRBD1 CASSRRGQGYNEQFF TGTGCCAGCAGTAGACGGGGACAGGGGTACAATGAGCAGTTCTTC
TRBJ2-2 TRBV5-1 NA NA CASGHAGELFF TGCGCCAGCGGCCACGCCGGGGAGCTGTTTTTT